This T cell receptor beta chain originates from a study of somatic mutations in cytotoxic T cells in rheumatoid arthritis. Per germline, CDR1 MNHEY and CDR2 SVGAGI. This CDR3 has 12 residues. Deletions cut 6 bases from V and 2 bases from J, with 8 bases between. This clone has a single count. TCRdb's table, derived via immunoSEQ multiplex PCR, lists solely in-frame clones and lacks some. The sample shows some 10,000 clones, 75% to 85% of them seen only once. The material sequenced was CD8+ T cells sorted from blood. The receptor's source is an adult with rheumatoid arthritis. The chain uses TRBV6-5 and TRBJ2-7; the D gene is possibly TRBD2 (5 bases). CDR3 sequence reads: CASRAGTYEQYF. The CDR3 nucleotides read TGTGCCAGCAGAGCCGGGACCTACGAGCAGTACTTC.